The entry that follows covers one T cell receptor beta chain sequence. Its antigen remains unidentified. This sample stems from a study of radiation and T cells in renal cell carcinoma. Whole-study results and caveats: Top tumor clonotypes rose in blood 2 weeks post-radiation, then contracted.

TCRdb's table, derived via immunoSEQ multiplex PCR, lists solely in-frame clones and lacks some. In the table there are fewer than 200,000 clones, around 90% of which are singletons. Time point specified: blood 4 weeks post-SBRT, at nephrectomy. Noted treatment: 15 Gy SBRT to primary tumor, nephrectomy 4 weeks later. Nephrectomy followed 15 Gy stereotactic body radiation by 4 weeks. Clear cell pathology was present in this patient's renal cell carcinoma. CDR3 size: 16 residues. Germline CDR1 and CDR2: SNHLY and FYNNEI. V lost 1 base, J lost 4 bases, and 15 bases lay in between. The chain has TRBV2 and TRBJ2-3; D unclear. Sample: blood, taken from a patient whose treatment included radiotherapy and nephrectomy. The TCR was taken from a woman between 50 and 59 years old with renal cell carcinoma. DNA for the CDR3: TGTGCCAGCAGTGAAGAGGCCGCCCTTTTGGCAGATACGCAGTATTTT. As protein: CASSEEAALLADTQYF.